The table lists the clone carrying this TCR beta chain with many counts. Its antigen is unknown. The repertoire came from unfractionated whole blood and reflected all unsorted peripheral T cells. This sample was included in a study of HIV-infected patients and healthy controls. Notes on the study in general: Significant mean usage differences between HIV-infected patients and controls involved eight alpha and eight beta V genes.

Alpha and beta constant-region primers primed reverse transcription of about 500 ng RNA. Using multiplexing indices, alpha and beta chain libraries were generated apart by chain-specific third strand synthesis. TCRdb re-analysed the 5' RACE reads in MiXCR, keeping a single row per CDR3 protein. The table has around 18,000 distinct CDR3 sequences, around 10% seen once. V shed 4 bases and J 4 bases; nucleotides not matched to a gene: 2. From germline, CDR1 is SGHRS and CDR2 YFSETQ. This CDR3 spans 12 amino acids. The rearrangement joins TRBV5-1 to TRBJ2-7, with 7 bases identical to TRBD1. The source of this sequence is an adult in good health. The sample consisted of blood. The CDR3, as DNA: TGCGCCAGCAGCAAGACAGGGTACGAGCAGTACTTC. Its protein product is CASSKTGYEQYF.